Detailed here is one TCR beta chain. The time point is: patch test 1, 2 weeks after DPC sensitization. Treatment specified: therapeutic diphenylcyclopropenone sensitization with weekly scalp DPC. Original analysis: Samples contained a median of about 100,000 TCRs, with a range of 23,224 to 690,600. A single record per CDR3 protein comes from TCRdb applying MiXCR to the RACE reads. TCRdb's processing, not the authors' own work, is the source of the V and J calls. The sample has 150,000 or so distinct CDR3 sequences, more than 12% seen once. The data originate from a study of human T cells and chemical hapten exposure. Sequencing was performed on whole blood, taken in connection with sensitization to the hapten diphenylcyclopropenone (DPC). The TCR sequence derives from a woman aged 25 to 45 with alopecia areata. Some clones in this sample may be carry-over from other donors' samples.

The CDR3 DNA reads as TGTGCCAGCAGTTATGGGACTAGCGGGACCTACGAGCAGTACTTC. Amino acids: CASSYGTSGTYEQYF. The rearrangement uses TRBV6-2 or TRBV6-3 and TRBJ2-7; 13 bases agree with TRBD2. Germline-derived CDR1 and CDR2 are MNHEY and SVGEGT. This CDR3 has 15 amino acids. V was pared by 3 bases and J by 2 bases, with 1 base of the junction left unmatched.